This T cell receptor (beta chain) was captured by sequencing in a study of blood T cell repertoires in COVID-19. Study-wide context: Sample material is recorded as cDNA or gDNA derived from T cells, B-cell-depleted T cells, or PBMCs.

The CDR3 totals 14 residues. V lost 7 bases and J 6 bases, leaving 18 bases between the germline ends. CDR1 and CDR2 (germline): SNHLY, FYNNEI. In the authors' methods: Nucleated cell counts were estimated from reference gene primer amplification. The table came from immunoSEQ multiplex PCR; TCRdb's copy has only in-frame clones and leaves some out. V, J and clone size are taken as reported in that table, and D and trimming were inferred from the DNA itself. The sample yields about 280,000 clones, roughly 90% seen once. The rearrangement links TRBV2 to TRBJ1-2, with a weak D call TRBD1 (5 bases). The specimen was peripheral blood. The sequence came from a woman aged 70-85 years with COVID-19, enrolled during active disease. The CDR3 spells CASIEGTQGHGYTF. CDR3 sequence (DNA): TGTGCCAGCATCGAAGGTACCCAGGGCCATGGCTACACCTTC.